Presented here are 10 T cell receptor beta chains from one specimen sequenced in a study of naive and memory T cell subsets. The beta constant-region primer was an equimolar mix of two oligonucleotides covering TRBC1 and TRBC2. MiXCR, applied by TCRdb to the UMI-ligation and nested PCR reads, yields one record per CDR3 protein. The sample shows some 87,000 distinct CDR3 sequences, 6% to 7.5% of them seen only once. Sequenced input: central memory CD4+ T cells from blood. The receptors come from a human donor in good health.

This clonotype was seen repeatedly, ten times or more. The CDR3 here is CSATLRLAGGDEQFF. The DNA for the CDR3 is TGCAGTGCTACTCTGAGACTAGCGGGAGGTGATGAGCAGTTCTTC. The chain has TRBV20-1 and TRBJ2-1, with TRBD2 matching 13 bases. The germline CDR1 and CDR2 sequences are DFQATT and SNEGSKA (reference sequence). V shed 4 bases and J 8 bases; nucleotides not matched to a gene: 8. The CDR3 totals 15 residues.

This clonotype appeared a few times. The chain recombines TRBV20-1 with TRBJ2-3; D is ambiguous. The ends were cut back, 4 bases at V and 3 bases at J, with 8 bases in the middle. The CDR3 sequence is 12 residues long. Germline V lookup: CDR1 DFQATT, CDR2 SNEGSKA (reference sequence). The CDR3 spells CSANLATDTQYF. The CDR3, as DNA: TGCAGTGCTAATCTTGCGACAGATACGCAGTATTTT.

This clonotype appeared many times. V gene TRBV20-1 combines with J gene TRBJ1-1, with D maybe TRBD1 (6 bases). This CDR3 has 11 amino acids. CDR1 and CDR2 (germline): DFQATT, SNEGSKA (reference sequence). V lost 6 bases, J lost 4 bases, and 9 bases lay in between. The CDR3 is CSALGATEAFF. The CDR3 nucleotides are TGCAGTGCCTTGGGGGCCACTGAAGCTTTCTTT.

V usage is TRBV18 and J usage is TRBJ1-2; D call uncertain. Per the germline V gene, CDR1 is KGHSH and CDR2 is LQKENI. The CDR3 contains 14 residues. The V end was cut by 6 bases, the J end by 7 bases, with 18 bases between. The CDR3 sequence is CASSPNQEGIGYTF. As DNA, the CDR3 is TGTGCCAGCTCGCCTAATCAGGAGGGAATTGGCTACACCTTC.

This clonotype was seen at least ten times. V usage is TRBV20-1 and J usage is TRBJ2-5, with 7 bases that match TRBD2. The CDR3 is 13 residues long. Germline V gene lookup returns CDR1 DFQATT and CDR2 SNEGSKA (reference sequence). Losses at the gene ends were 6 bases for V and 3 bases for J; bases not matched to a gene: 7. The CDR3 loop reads CSAPRGVEETQYF. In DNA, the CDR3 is TGCAGTGCCCCCCGGGGGGTCGAAGAGACCCAGTACTTC.

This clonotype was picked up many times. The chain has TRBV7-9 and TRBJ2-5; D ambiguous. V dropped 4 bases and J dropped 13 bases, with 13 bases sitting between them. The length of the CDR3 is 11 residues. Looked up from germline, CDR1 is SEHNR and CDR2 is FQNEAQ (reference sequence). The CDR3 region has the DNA TGTGCCAGCAGCTCGACCCAGTCTAGGTACTTC. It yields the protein CASSSTQSRYF.

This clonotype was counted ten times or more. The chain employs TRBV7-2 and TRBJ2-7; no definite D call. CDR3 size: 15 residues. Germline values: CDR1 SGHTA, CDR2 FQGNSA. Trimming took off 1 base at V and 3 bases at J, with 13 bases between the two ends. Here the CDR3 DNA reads TGTGCCAGCAGCTTAGGGCCCGCCACCAACTACGAGCAGTACTTC. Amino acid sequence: CASSLGPATNYEQYF.

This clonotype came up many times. CDR3 DNA: TGCGCCAGCAGCCAAACAGCAACTAATGAAAAACTGTTTTTT. Protein: CASSQTATNEKLFF. The rearrangement links TRBV4-3 to TRBJ1-4; D is unresolved. Per germline, CDR1 LGHNA and CDR2 YSLEER. This CDR3 has 14 residues. The V end lost 2 bases, the J end lost 0 bases, and 4 bases lay between the germline ends.

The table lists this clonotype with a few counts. CDR3 coding DNA: TGCAGTGCCGATGGGGGACAGAGCTCCCACTCTGGAAACACCATATATTTT. Amino acids: CSADGGQSSHSGNTIYF. This sequence joins TRBV20-1 and TRBJ1-3, with 7 bases aligning to TRBD1. Germline V gene sequence: CDR1 DFQATT, CDR2 SNEGSKA (reference sequence). The CDR3 is made up of 17 amino acids. Trimming at V came to 6 bases and at J to 0 bases, leaving 14 bases not matched to a gene.

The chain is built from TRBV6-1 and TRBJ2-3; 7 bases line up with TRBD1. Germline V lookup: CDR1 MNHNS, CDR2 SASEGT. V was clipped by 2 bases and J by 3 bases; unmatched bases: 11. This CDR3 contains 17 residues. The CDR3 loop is CASSEPGQRKGTDTQYF. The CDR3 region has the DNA TGTGCCAGCAGTGAACCGGGACAGCGAAAGGGGACAGATACGCAGTATTTT.